Each of the 5 T cell receptor beta chains below was sequenced from the same sample in a study of shared T cell receptors in the human thymus. The protocol was immunoSEQ multiplex PCR, while the TCRdb copy is restricted to in-frame clones and leaves out a portion. The table records 630,000 or so clones, about 90% of them present only once. These data also featured in a second study, about human thymus T cells.

The specimen was thymocytes. These receptors were taken from a boy younger than two with a congenital heart defect.

The chain recombines TRBV5-6 with TRBJ1-4; D is unresolved. CDR3 size: 14 residues. The germline CDR1 and CDR2 sequences are SGHDT and YYEEEE. V lost 0 bases and J lost 10, with 13 bases in between. The CDR3 here is CASSLGAALGKLFF. Written as DNA, the CDR3 is TGTGCCAGCAGCTTGGGGGCAGCTCTGGGAAAACTGTTTTTT.

V and J are TRBV6-1 and TRBJ2-2; maybe TRBD2 (5 bases). CDR1 is MNHNS and CDR2 is SASEGT in the germline V gene. Trimming removed 7 bases from V and 5 bases from J, with 8 bases in between. This CDR3 region has 12 residues. This CDR3 reads CASKERTGELFF. The CDR3 region has the DNA TGTGCCAGCAAAGAGCGGACCGGGGAGCTGTTTTTT.

The chain has TRBV5-5 and TRBJ1-4; 10 positions match TRBD1. CDR1 is SGHKS and CDR2 is YYEKEE in the germline V gene (reference sequence). The CDR3 has 16 residues. V dropped 3 bases and J dropped 8; count of bases not matched to a gene: 10. CDR3 DNA: TGTGCCAGCAGCTCCGACGACAGGGGGCGGTTCGAAAAACTGTTTTTT. Residues: CASSSDDRGRFEKLFF.

This clone has just a few counts. In nucleotides, the CDR3 is TGTGCCAGCAGCGCCGGACTAGCGGGAGCAGATACGCAGTATTTT. Its protein product is CASSAGLAGADTQYF. J is TRBJ2-3 and V is TRBV5-4, with 13 bases aligning to TRBD2. V was pared by 4 bases and J by 4 bases, with 3 bases of the junction left unmatched. The CDR3 covers 15 residues. The germline V gene encodes CDR1 SGHNT and CDR2 YYREEE (reference sequence). The variable domain in full, with the rest retrieved from reference TRBV5-4 and TRBJ2-3, is ETGVTQSPTHLIKTRGQQVTLRCSSQSGHNTVSWYQQALGQGPQFIFQYYREEENGRGNFPPRFSGLQFPNYSSELNVNALELDDSALYLCASSAGLAGADTQYFGPGTRLTVL.

This chain uses TRBV5-1 with TRBJ2-5; 7 bases fit TRBD2. From germline, CDR1 is SGHRS and CDR2 YFSETQ. V shed 0 bases and J 1 base; nucleotides not matched to a gene: 6. This CDR3 has 16 amino acids. The CDR3 spells CASSLAAGEGQETQYF. CDR3 nucleotides: TGCGCCAGCAGCTTGGCCGCCGGGGAGGGCCAAGAGACCCAGTACTTC.